The 32 T cell receptor beta chains in this list originate from one sample, sequenced in a study. TCRdb processed the RT-PCR reads anew with MiXCR; each CDR3 protein has one entry. Of hundreds of thousands of distinct CDR3 sequences listed, 14% are singletons. The sample was memory CD4+ T cells from blood. These receptors all come from a female donor in good health, serving as a healthy control.

This clonotype has a handful of counts. The V gene is TRBV6-5, the J gene TRBJ2-3, with 11 bases lining up with TRBD2. This CDR3 spans 15 amino acids. Trimming removed 6 bases from V and 4 bases from J; junction bases left unmatched: 6. The germline V gene has CDR1 MNHEY and CDR2 SVGAGI. CDR3 in amino acids: CASRLAGVGADTQYF. Here the CDR3 DNA reads TGTGCCAGCAGACTAGCGGGAGTCGGAGCAGATACGCAGTATTTT.

This clonotype was seen only once. The gene calls are TRBV27 and TRBJ1-4; no definite D call. Germline V gene sequence: CDR1 MNHEY, CDR2 SMNVEV (reference sequence). V lost 5 bases, J lost 5 bases, and 12 bases lay in between. The CDR3 runs 14 residues. CDR3 sequence (DNA): TGTGCCAGCAGTCCGGCCCTGCCAAATGAAAAACTGTTTTTT. Protein: CASSPALPNEKLFF.

This clonotype was detected ten times or more. The rearrangement joins TRBV6-5 to TRBJ1-6, with 10 positions matching TRBD1. V was pared by 6 bases and J by 8 bases, with 10 bases of the junction left unmatched. The CDR3 contains 16 residues. Germline-derived CDR1 and CDR2 are MNHEY and SVGAGI. The DNA of the CDR3 is TGTGCCAGCAGCCGGGACAGGGGAGTTGGGGATTCACCCCTCCACTTT. It codes for CASSRDRGVGDSPLHF.

The V gene is TRBV6-1, the J gene TRBJ2-7; tentatively, D is TRBD1 (7 bases). CDR1 and CDR2 (germline): MNHNS, SASEGT. V was shortened by 5 bases and J by 3 bases, with 17 bases between the two germline ends. The CDR3 covers 15 residues. This chain's CDR3 is CASSIRGDRDYEQYF. The CDR3 region has the DNA TGTGCCAGCAGTATACGCGGGGACAGAGACTACGAGCAGTACTTC.

In this sample, this clonotype turned up a few times. The chain couples TRBV5-1 to TRBJ2-5; 9 nucleotides align to TRBD2. Looked up from germline, CDR1 is SGHRS and CDR2 is YFSETQ. There are 14 residues in the CDR3. V shed 2 bases, J shed 5 bases, and the junction held 4 bases outside the gene matches. The CDR3 nucleotides read TGCGCCAGCAGCTTTGCTAGCGGGAAGGAGACCCAGTACTTC. This sequence encodes CASSFASGKETQYF.

V gene TRBV12-3 or TRBV12-4 combines with J gene TRBJ1-4; perhaps TRBD1 as D (5 bases). V shed 10 bases and J shed 2 bases, with 17 bases lying between them. The CDR3 has 15 residues. The CDR3 region is CAIRKSTATNEKLFF. For the CDR3, the DNA is TGTGCCATCAGGAAATCGACAGCGACTAATGAAAAACTGTTTTTT.

This clonotype has a handful of counts. The chain has TRBV27 and TRBJ2-2, with D hard to call. The V and J ends lost 4 bases and 2 bases respectively, with 11 bases between them. Germline-derived CDR1 and CDR2 are MNHEY and SMNVEV (reference sequence). The CDR3 has 15 amino acids. The chain's CDR3 is CASSYGNINTGELFF. As DNA, the CDR3 is TGTGCCAGCAGTTACGGCAACATAAACACCGGGGAGCTGTTTTTT.

The chain couples TRBV30 to TRBJ2-1, with D possibly matching TRBD2 (7 bases). The V end was cut by 5 bases, the J end by 8 bases, with 19 bases between. The CDR3 runs to 14 residues. Germline V CDR1 and CDR2: GTSNPN, SVGIG (reference sequence). The DNA of the CDR3 is TGTGCCTGGGCACTCGGGGGGCAAGGGGATGAGCAGTTCTTC. This codes for CAWALGGQGDEQFF.

In this sample, this clonotype turned up a few times. V is TRBV28 and J is TRBJ2-1; no reliable D call. Germline V gene sequence: CDR1 MDHEN, CDR2 SYDVKM. The CDR3 runs to 14 residues. V gave up 3 bases and J gave up 6 bases, with 12 bases separating them. The CDR3 sequence: CASSFPPPGNEQFF. For the CDR3, the DNA is TGTGCCAGCAGTTTCCCCCCACCGGGCAATGAGCAGTTCTTC.

The CDR3 protein is CASSLGPSSSYEQYF. As DNA, the CDR3 is TGCGCCAGCAGCTTAGGCCCCTCCAGCTCCTACGAGCAGTACTTC. This chain links TRBV5-1 with TRBJ2-7; D ambiguous. The CDR3 extends over 15 amino acids. V lost 2 bases, J lost 0 bases, and 12 bases lay in between. The V gene's germline CDR1 is SGHRS and CDR2 YFSETQ.

V gene TRBV20-1 combines with J gene TRBJ1-2; 8 bases are a match to TRBD1. The CDR3 runs to 12 residues. The V gene's germline CDR1 is DFQATT and CDR2 SNEGSKA (reference sequence). V trimming: 7 bases; J trimming: 7 bases; junction bases outside the gene matches: 8. The CDR3 DNA reads TGCAGTGGAACAGGGGGAGGCTCTGGCTACACCTTC. Amino acid sequence: CSGTGGGSGYTF.

This clonotype was recorded at least ten times. This chain connects TRBV20-1 to TRBJ2-1, with 12 bases that match TRBD2. The length of the CDR3 is 17 residues. Germline assignment: CDR1 DFQATT and CDR2 SNEGSKA (reference sequence). V lost 3 bases and J lost 1; bases outside the gene matches: 7. CDR3 DNA sequence: TGCAGTGCTAGCGCTAGCGGGGGGGCTTTATCCTACAATGAGCAGTTCTTC. This encodes CSASASGGALSYNEQFF.

The sample holds many counts of this clonotype. This chain uses TRBV20-1 with TRBJ1-4; D is perhaps TRBD1 (5 bases). Looked up from germline, CDR1 is DFQATT and CDR2 is SNEGSKA (reference sequence). CDR3 length: 12 residues. Trimming shortened V by 0 bases and J by 14 bases, and 13 bases separated the two germline ends. CDR3 DNA: TGCAGTGCTAGAGATCAATCCGAGGGGCTGTTTTTT. It specifies CSARDQSEGLFF.

This chain links TRBV7-2 with TRBJ1-4, with 7 nucleotides matching TRBD1. Looked up from germline, CDR1 is SGHTA and CDR2 is FQGNSA. The length of the CDR3 is 15 residues. The V and J ends lost 4 bases and 10 bases, in that order; junction bases with no gene match: 12. CDR3 sequence: CASSSTGNQGGKLFF. As DNA, the CDR3 is TGTGCCAGCAGCTCGACAGGGAATCAGGGCGGAAAACTGTTTTTT. Using reference TRBV7-2 and TRBJ1-4 for the parts outside the CDR3, the full variable domain is GAGVSQSPSNKVTEKGKDVELRCDPISGHTALYWYRQSLGQGLEFLIYFQGNSAPDKSGLPSDRFSAERTGGSVSTLTIQRTQQEDSAVYLCASSSTGNQGGKLFFGSGTQLSVL.

In this sample, this clonotype turned up a few times. This CDR3 is CASSQNSAGNEQFF. CDR3 in DNA: TGTGCCAGCTCACAAAACTCGGCAGGGAATGAGCAGTTCTTC. V usage is TRBV18 and J usage is TRBJ2-1; TRBD1 might be the D (5 bases). CDR1 and CDR2 (germline): KGHSH, LQKENI. The germline V and J ends were trimmed by 4 bases and 7 bases, with 14 bases remaining between them. CDR3 size: 14 residues.

This clonotype was counted a single time. This chain uses TRBV20-1 with TRBJ2-1, with unresolved D. Germline CDR1 and CDR2: DFQATT and SNEGSKA (reference sequence). The V end lost 5 bases, the J end lost 0 bases, and 14 bases lay between the germline ends. The CDR3 is made up of 15 amino acids. This CDR3 reads CSAPLFGSSYNEQFF. CDR3 DNA sequence: TGCAGTGCTCCCCTGTTTGGATCCTCCTACAATGAGCAGTTCTTC.

The sample holds a few counts of this clonotype. The chain carries TRBV6-2 or TRBV6-3 and TRBJ1-2, with 12 bases fitting TRBD1. The germline V gene encodes CDR1 MNHEY and CDR2 SVGEGT. This CDR3 is built from 16 residues. Trimming removed 6 bases from V and 3 bases from J; junction bases left unmatched: 8. CDR3 residues: CASRGTGGKEDYGYTF. The DNA for the CDR3 is TGTGCCAGCAGGGGGACAGGGGGCAAGGAGGACTATGGCTACACCTTC.

In this sample, this clonotype turned up a few times. The chain has TRBV20-1 and TRBJ1-6; 7 nucleotides match TRBD1. This CDR3 is 14 amino acids long. In germline, CDR1 is DFQATT, CDR2 SNEGSKA (reference sequence). Losses at the gene ends were 6 bases for V and 7 bases for J; bases not matched to a gene: 9. The DNA of the CDR3 is TGCAGTGCCCAGGGGGGGAGGGTAAATTCACCCCTCCACTTT. Amino acids: CSAQGGRVNSPLHF.

The table lists this clonotype with a few counts. The chain recombines TRBV20-1 with TRBJ2-7, with 8 bases fitting TRBD1. The J segment lost 4 bases and the V segment lost 0 bases, leaving 8 bases of the junction unmatched. The CDR3 extends over 15 amino acids. Germline assignment: CDR1 DFQATT and CDR2 SNEGSKA (reference sequence). CDR3 sequence (DNA): TGCAGTGCTAGAGATGGGCAGGGGGCTAGGTACGAGCAGTACTTC. It translates to CSARDGQGARYEQYF.

There are many counts of this clonotype. The gene calls are TRBV12-3 or TRBV12-4 and TRBJ2-3; 14 bases align to TRBD2. This CDR3 region has 17 residues. V shed 5 bases and J 3 bases; nucleotides not matched to a gene: 7. The CDR3 nucleotides read TGTGCCAGCAGTACAACCCGGACTAGCGGGAGGACAGATACGCAGTATTTT. Translating it yields CASSTTRTSGRTDTQYF.

This clonotype occurred a few times. The V gene is TRBV7-9, the J gene TRBJ2-1, with a possible D match to TRBD2 (6 bases). Trimming stripped 5 bases from V and 0 bases from J, with 11 bases between. The CDR3 length is 15 residues. Germline lookup yields CDR1 SEHNR and CDR2 FQNEAQ (reference sequence). This chain's CDR3 is CASSISGYSYNEQFF. The CDR3 bases are TGTGCCAGCAGCATTAGCGGCTACTCCTACAATGAGCAGTTCTTC.

The chain links TRBV5-1 to TRBJ2-1; 15 nucleotides line up with TRBD2. Germline loops: CDR1 SGHRS, CDR2 YFSETQ. The CDR3 sequence is 16 residues long. The V gene end was trimmed by 4 bases and the J gene end by 10 bases; junction bases not matched to a gene: 9. The CDR3 DNA reads as TGCGCCAGCAGCCCGAGGACTAGCGGGGGGGCAAGGGAGCAGTTCTTC. It specifies CASSPRTSGGAREQFF.

The chain combines TRBV4-2 with TRBJ2-3; D remains unclear. V lost 0 bases and J 3 bases, leaving 10 bases between the germline ends. The CDR3 consists of 15 residues. The germline CDR1 and CDR2 sequences are LGHNA and YNFKEQ. The CDR3 DNA is TGTGCCAGCAGCCAAGAAGGGTGGGCTACAGATACGCAGTATTTT. Encoded protein: CASSQEGWATDTQYF.

The rearrangement uses TRBV2 and TRBJ2-7; 8 bases agree with TRBD1. The length of the CDR3 is 13 residues. Germline values: CDR1 SNHLY, CDR2 FYNNEI. Trimming removed 9 bases from V and 1 base from J; junction bases left unmatched: 5. The CDR3 DNA reads as TGTGCCAGTAGACAGGGGCCTTCCTACGAGCAGTACTTC. Residues: CASRQGPSYEQYF.

The rearrangement uses TRBV6-5 and TRBJ2-1, with TRBD2 matching over 10 bases. Germline loops: CDR1 MNHEY, CDR2 SVGAGI. The CDR3 totals 17 residues. V lost 0 bases and J lost 12; bases outside the gene matches: 14. The CDR3 DNA follows: TGTGCCAGCAGTTACTCTCTAGCGGGAGTCCTCCGCGCGGGGCAGTTCTTC. Translating gives CASSYSLAGVLRAGQFF.

The chain has TRBV5-1 and TRBJ1-2; tentatively, D is TRBD1 (5 bases). Germline V gives CDR1 SGHRS, CDR2 YFSETQ. The CDR3 loop spans 14 amino acids. V gave up 5 bases and J gave up 2 bases, with 13 bases separating them. CDR3 residues: CASRTAGGNYGYTF. CDR3 coding DNA: TGCGCCAGCAGGACCGCGGGGGGGAACTATGGCTACACCTTC.

The rearrangement uses TRBV5-3 and TRBJ2-7; the D gene is possibly TRBD2 (6 bases). TRBV5-3 is an ORF; its function is uncertain. Trimming stripped 2 bases from V and 3 bases from J, with 9 bases between. This CDR3 has 13 residues. The DNA for the CDR3 is TGTGCCAGAAGCTTTCGGGGGTACTACGAGCAGTACTTC. This translates into CARSFRGYYEQYF.

The rearrangement uses TRBV27 and TRBJ1-5; 8 bases align to TRBD1. CDR3 length: 14 residues. Germline trimming cut 4 bases from V and 7 bases from J; bases unmatched to any gene: 6. The germline V gene encodes CDR1 MNHEY and CDR2 SMNVEV (reference sequence). The DNA for the CDR3 is TGTGCCAGCAGTTCGACAGGGGCGCTGCAGCCCCAGCATTTT. It yields the protein CASSSTGALQPQHF.

The chain joins TRBV11-2 to TRBJ2-7; 7 positions match TRBD2. Germline CDR1 is SGHAT and CDR2 is FQNNGV. Trimming removed 0 bases from V and 4 bases from J; junction bases left unmatched: 6. The CDR3 has 15 amino acids. CDR3 sequence (DNA): TGTGCCAGCAGCTTAGAGCGGGGGATGGTTTACGAGCAGTACTTC. It yields the protein CASSLERGMVYEQYF. The full variable domain, rest sourced from reference TRBV11-2 and TRBJ2-7, is EAGVAQSPRYKIIEKRQSVAFWCNPISGHATLYWYQQILGQGPKLLIQFQNNGVVDDSQLPKDRFSAERLKGVDSTLKIQPAKLEDSAVYLCASSLERGMVYEQYFGPGTRLTVT.

This clonotype was seen only a few times. The rearrangement uses TRBV9 and TRBJ1-2; unclear D gene. The CDR3 spans 14 residues. V lost 0 bases and J 4 bases, leaving 10 bases between the germline ends. Germline CDR1 and CDR2: SGDLS and YYNGEE. The CDR3: CASSVERSGYGYTF. In DNA, the CDR3 is TGTGCCAGCAGCGTAGAGCGATCCGGCTATGGCTACACCTTC.

V gene TRBV5-1 combines with J gene TRBJ2-1, with TRBD1 identical over 12 bases. The ends lost 7 bases at V and 12 bases at J; junction bases unmatched: 11. The CDR3 runs 14 residues. CDR1 and CDR2 from the germline V gene are SGHRS and YFSETQ. The chain's CDR3 is CASGRGQGAPGQFF. CDR3 DNA sequence: TGCGCCAGCGGGCGGGGACAGGGGGCGCCGGGGCAGTTCTTC.

CDR3 region: CASSSEGGTSGAHEQFF. In DNA, the CDR3 is TGTGCCAGCAGTTCGGAAGGGGGGACTAGCGGGGCGCATGAGCAGTTCTTC. The V gene is TRBV28, the J gene TRBJ2-1; 13 bases map to TRBD2. The CDR3 consists of 17 residues. CDR1 is MDHEN, CDR2 SYDVKM, per germline. J gave up 8 bases and V 4 bases, and 11 bases lay outside the gene matches.